What follows are 22 T cell receptor beta chains derived from one specimen sequenced in a study of shared clonotypes between healthy human individuals. Assay used: immunoSEQ multiplex PCR; TCRdb lists only in-frame clones, some missing. The table lists roughly 2.5 million clones, 85% to 95% of them singletons. Sequencing was done on a sample of naive CD4+ T cells sorted from blood. Sample subset: CD45RA+ positively selected. These receptors originate from a young man in good health.

As regards this clone: Within the sample, other DNA sequences also encode this same CDR3. V and J are TRBV18 and TRBJ1-1; no firm D call. The CDR3 covers 12 residues. The germline V gene encodes CDR1 KGHSH and CDR2 LQKENI. V was trimmed by 4 bases and J by 1 base, leaving 4 bases between them. Written as DNA, the CDR3 is TGTGCCAGCTCACAAGCGAACACTGAAGCTTTCTTT. As protein: CASSQANTEAFF.

The chain links TRBV10-3 to TRBJ1-1, with 9 nucleotides matching TRBD1. CDR3 size: 12 residues. Unmatched junction bases numbered 6, after V lost 11 bases and J lost 5 bases. Per germline, CDR1 ENHRY and CDR2 SYGVKD. CDR3 sequence: CASTGGETEAFF. The CDR3 nucleotides read TGTGCCTCGACAGGGGGAGAGACTGAAGCTTTCTTT.

The V gene is TRBV30, the J gene TRBJ2-2, with 9 positions matching TRBD2. V lost 3 bases and J lost 1; bases outside the gene matches: 3. The CDR3 loop spans 15 amino acids. The germline CDR1 and CDR2 sequences are GTSNPN and SVGIG (reference sequence). CDR3 region: CAWRGTSRNTGELFF. The CDR3 bases are TGTGCCTGGAGAGGGACTAGCCGGAACACCGGGGAGCTGTTTTTT.

The chain carries TRBV5-1 and TRBJ2-5; the D is unclear. The J call is in doubt because the DNA end fits TRBJ2-7 better. Germline CDR1 SGHRS, CDR2 YFSETQ. This CDR3 contains 13 residues. The CDR3 loop reads CASSLEVDYEQYF. CDR3 DNA sequence: TGCGCCAGCAGCTTGGAAGTGGATTACGAGCAGTACTTC.

The gene calls are TRBV19 and TRBJ2-3, with TRBD2 identical over 9 bases. The CDR3 is 16 residues long. Trimming removed 7 bases from V and 1 base from J; junction bases left unmatched: 9. In germline, CDR1 is LNHDA, CDR2 SQIVND (reference sequence). In DNA, the CDR3 is TGTGCCAGTAAACCTAGCGGGGCCCTCGGCACAGATACGCAGTATTTT. It is translated as CASKPSGALGTDTQYF.

This sequence joins TRBV7-8 and TRBJ2-7; D unclear. This CDR3 has 13 residues. Between the trimmed V and J ends, which lost 2 bases and 2 bases, there was a span of 7 bases. Germline values: CDR1 SGHVS, CDR2 FQNEAQ. The CDR3 loop is CASSLPSAYEQYF. The CDR3 region has the DNA TGTGCCAGCAGCTTACCATCCGCCTACGAGCAGTACTTC. The complete variable domain, with remaining parts taken from reference TRBV7-8 and TRBJ2-7, reads GAGVSQSPRYKVAKRGQDVALRCDPISGHVSLFWYQQALGQGPEFLTYFQNEAQLDKSGLPSDRFFAERPEGSVSTLKIQRTQQEDSAVYLCASSLPSAYEQYFGPGTRLTVT.

This clone was observed a few times. The V and J genes are TRBV11-2 and TRBJ1-5; D gene ambiguous. Deletions cut 5 bases from V and 3 bases from J, with 8 bases between. CDR3 length: 13 residues. Germline-derived CDR1 and CDR2 are SGHAT and FQNNGV. CDR3 nucleotide sequence: TGTGCCAGCAGCGCTGCCGACAATCAGCCCCAGCATTTT. It yields the protein CASSAADNQPQHF.

V gene TRBV19 combines with J gene TRBJ2-5; no clear D gene. Trimming took off 0 bases at V and 4 bases at J, with 12 bases between the two ends. This CDR3 is 15 amino acids long. Looked up from germline, CDR1 is LNHDA and CDR2 is SQIVND (reference sequence). The CDR3 bases are TGTGCCAGTAGTATAGACGCAAGAGCTAGAGAGACCCAGTACTTC. Amino acid sequence: CASSIDARARETQYF.

This chain links TRBV11-3 with TRBJ2-7; either TRBD1 or TRBD2 may supply D (5 bases each). The CDR3 covers 18 residues. Germline CDR1 SGHNT, CDR2 YENEEA. Trimming removed 1 base from V and 4 bases from J, with 23 bases in between. The CDR3 DNA reads TGTGCCAGCAGCTTAGGGGTAGGTGGACAACCGGGAAATTACGAGCAGTACTTC. Protein product: CASSLGVGGQPGNYEQYF.

Only one count was recorded for this clone. The rearrangement links TRBV5-1 to TRBJ1-5, with a weak D call TRBD1 (6 bases). The germline V gene has CDR1 SGHRS and CDR2 YFSETQ. V gave up 5 bases and J gave up 0 bases, with 12 bases separating them. The CDR3 contains 15 residues. CDR3 sequence: CASSEGGHSNQPQHF. The CDR3 nucleotides are TGCGCCAGCAGTGAAGGGGGGCATAGCAATCAGCCCCAGCATTTT.

This chain links TRBV11-2 with TRBJ1-4; a weak D match, TRBD1 (5 bases). The germline gives CDR1 SGHAT, CDR2 FQNNGV. V lost 5 bases and J lost 7, with 14 bases in between. The CDR3 is 14 residues long. The CDR3 sequence is CASSKGSVGEKLFF. CDR3 coding DNA: TGTGCCAGCAGCAAGGGGTCCGTTGGTGAAAAACTGTTTTTT.

The V gene is TRBV7-9, the J gene TRBJ2-1; D might be TRBD1 (5 bases). In germline, CDR1 is SEHNR, CDR2 FQNEAQ (reference sequence). The CDR3 extends over 15 amino acids. Trimming took off 1 base at V and 11 bases at J, with 18 bases between the two ends. CDR3 in amino acids: CASSLGTIVAMKQFF. The CDR3 coding sequence is TGTGCCAGCAGCTTAGGGACAATAGTGGCCATGAAGCAGTTCTTC.

The sample holds one count of this clone. This rearrangement joins TRBV19 to TRBJ1-5; no clear D. CDR3 length: 14 residues. Trimming took 3 bases from V and 7 from J, leaving 13 bases between them. Per germline, CDR1 LNHDA and CDR2 SQIVND (reference sequence). The CDR3 sequence: CASSMRGPEQPQHF. CDR3 sequence (DNA): TGTGCCAGTAGTATGCGAGGGCCCGAACAGCCCCAGCATTTT.

The genes are TRBV5-1 and TRBJ1-2; D not certain. The CDR3 contains 16 residues. The germline V gene has CDR1 SGHRS and CDR2 YFSETQ. V lost 0 bases, J lost 7 bases, and 19 bases lay in between. DNA of the CDR3: TGCGCCAGCAGCTTGGAAAGTGGCTGGCGAAGTGGTGGCTACACCTTC. This translates into CASSLESGWRSGGYTF.

The V and J genes are TRBV7-6 and TRBJ2-5, with 9 bases lining up with TRBD1. V gave up 1 base and J gave up 2 bases; unmatched junction bases: 14. The CDR3 is 19 amino acids. Germline CDR1 and CDR2: SGHVS and FNYEAQ. The CDR3 region has the DNA TGTGCCAGCAGCTTAGAGGGGTTCTTGGGACAGGGTTCTCAAGAGACCCAGTACTTC. Translated, it gives CASSLEGFLGQGSQETQYF.

The chain uses TRBV5-1 and TRBJ2-7, with TRBD1 matching 8 bases. This CDR3 contains 15 residues. Looked up from germline, CDR1 is SGHRS and CDR2 is YFSETQ. The V gene end was trimmed by 4 bases and the J gene end by 2 bases; junction bases not matched to a gene: 8. The CDR3 loop reads CASSARQGRAYEQYF. In DNA form, the CDR3 reads TGCGCCAGCAGCGCTAGACAGGGGCGAGCCTACGAGCAGTACTTC.

Of note for this clone: This same CDR3 is encoded by further DNA sequences in the sample. The rearrangement joins TRBV30 to TRBJ1-3; maybe TRBD1 (5 bases). The germline V gene encodes CDR1 GTSNPN and CDR2 SVGIG (reference sequence). This CDR3 contains 15 residues. V was cut by 2 bases and J by 9 bases, with 20 bases left in between. The CDR3 DNA reads TGTGCCTGGAGTTCGTCCGGATTGCCCGGGGGCACCATATATTTT. It codes for CAWSSSGLPGGTIYF.

The chain uses TRBV7-3 and TRBJ2-1; 9 positions agree with TRBD1. V dropped 5 bases and J dropped 8; count of bases not matched to a gene: 7. The CDR3 is 14 residues long. Germline lookup yields CDR1 SGHTA and CDR2 FQGTGA. The CDR3 nucleotides are TGTGCCAGCAGCCTACAACAGGGGGCCCATGAGCAGTTCTTC. This sequence encodes CASSLQQGAHEQFF. Full variable domain (missing parts from reference TRBV7-3 and TRBJ2-1): GAGVSQTPSNKVTEKGKYVELRCDPISGHTALYWYRQSLGQGPEFLIYFQGTGAADDSGLPNDRFFAVRPEGSVSTLKIQRTERGDSAVYLCASSLQQGAHEQFFGPGTRLTVL.

As regards this clone: The sample contains more than one DNA sequence encoding this CDR3. The chain couples TRBV2 to TRBJ2-3; no definite D call. The germline V gene encodes CDR1 SNHLY and CDR2 FYNNEI. The V end was cut by 5 bases, the J end by 2 bases, with 5 bases between. The CDR3 extends over 12 amino acids. The CDR3 DNA sequence: TGTGCCAGCAGTCTGCACACAGATACGCAGTATTTT. It specifies CASSLHTDTQYF.

The gene calls are TRBV5-8 and TRBJ2-1, with 7 bases that match TRBD1. The CDR3 extends over 15 amino acids. The V gene's germline CDR1 is SGHTS and CDR2 YDEGEE. V dropped 1 base and J dropped 7; count of bases not matched to a gene: 8. The CDR3 spells CASSLRGQGRNEQFF. The CDR3 coding sequence is TGTGCCAGCAGCTTGAGGGGGCAGGGCAGGAATGAGCAGTTCTTC.

This chain joins TRBV25-1 and TRBJ2-7; D ambiguous. Trimming shortened V by 5 bases and J by 0 bases, and 8 bases separated the two germline ends. CDR1 is MGHDK, CDR2 SYGVNS, per germline. CDR3 size: 13 residues. The DNA for the CDR3 is TGTGCCAGCAGTACGAGACTCTCCTACGAGCAGTACTTC. Translation gives CASSTRLSYEQYF.

The V call is TRBV5-4, the J call TRBJ1-2; D is unclear. V was clipped by 1 base and J by 2 bases, with 12 bases between them. This CDR3 comprises 15 residues. CDR1 is SGHNT, CDR2 YYREEE, per germline (reference sequence). CDR3 sequence (DNA): TGTGCCAGCAGCTTGATAGGCTTAGGGAACTATGGCTACACCTTC. The encoded protein is CASSLIGLGNYGYTF.